This is a list of T cell receptor beta chains from one sample in a study of blood T cell repertoires in COVID-19. Assay used: immunoSEQ multiplex PCR; TCRdb lists only in-frame clones, some missing. Of about 180,000 clones in the sample, 75% to 90% were seen once. Sequenced: peripheral blood. These receptors came from an older woman with COVID-19, enrolled during active disease. Both conserved end residues are part of each CDR3. D genes are given only for firm matches.

d_gene | j_gene | v_gene | CDR3aa | CDR3nt
NA | TRBJ1-1 | TRBV30 | CAWRTDGVWPEAFF | TGTGCCTGGAGGACCGACGGGGTTTGGCCTGAAGCTTTCTTT
TRBD1 | TRBJ2-3 | TRBV9 | CASSVTGGALDTQYF | TGTGCCAGCAGCGTTACAGGGGGCGCATTGGATACGCAGTATTTT
TRBD2 | TRBJ2-1 | TRBV6-2/TRBV6-3 | CASSLTSGTYNEFF | TGTGCCAGCAGTTTGACTAGCGGGACCTATAATGAGTTCTTC
NA | TRBJ1-2 | TRBV28 | CATPSSRVSGGGYTF | TGTGCCACCCCGAGCAGCAGGGTAAGCGGGGGTGGCTACACCTTC
NA | TRBJ1-3 | TRBV7-2 | CASSFYRDAGGNTIYF | TGTGCCAGCAGCTTTTACAGGGATGCAGGTGGAAACACCATATATTTT
TRBD1 | TRBJ2-2 | TRBV29-1 | CSVERQGATGELFF | TGCAGCGTTGAACGCCAGGGGGCGACCGGGGAGCTGTTTTTT
NA | TRBJ2-5 | TRBV6-2/TRBV6-3 | CASNYFPLRLETQYF | TGTGCCAGCAATTACTTCCCGCTGCGTCTCGAGACCCAGTACTTC
TRBD2 | TRBJ2-6 | TRBV14 | CASSQALGRVTSGANVLTF | TGTGCCAGCAGCCAAGCACTAGGGAGGGTAACCTCTGGGGCCAACGTCCTGACTTTC
TRBD2 | TRBJ2-3 | TRBV3-1/TRBV3-2 | CASSQAGLAGVGTDTQYF | TGTGCCAGCAGCCAGGCGGGACTAGCGGGAGTCGGCACAGATACGCAGTATTTT
NA | TRBJ2-7 | TRBV28 | CATSTEQGGREQYF | TGTGCCACCTCGACCGAGCAGGGGGGAAGAGAGCAGTACTTC
TRBD1 | TRBJ1-4 | TRBV2 | CAGKGTGVEKLFF | TGTGCCGGGAAAGGGACAGGGGTTGAAAAACTGTTTTTT
NA | TRBJ1-1 | TRBV18 | CASSPDRMNTEAFF | TGTGCCAGCTCACCGGACAGAATGAACACTGAAGCTTTCTTT